Following are 4 T cell receptor beta chains from one sample sequenced in a study of T cell changes during pregnancy in multiple sclerosis. Only in-frame clones appear in the TCRdb table, and some are missing; sequencing was by immunoSEQ multiplex PCR. The sample holds 75,000 to 95,000 clones, over 85% seen once. The source was CD4+ T cells from peripheral blood mononuclear cells, collected after pregnancy. These TCRs come from a female donor with multiple sclerosis, enrolled in a pregnancy study.

The gene calls are TRBV6-5 and TRBJ2-7; 8 bases map to TRBD2. This CDR3 has 11 amino acids. The ends lost 6 bases at V and 6 bases at J; junction bases unmatched: 1. The germline V gene encodes CDR1 MNHEY and CDR2 SVGAGI. The CDR3 region is CASSGRAEQYF. CDR3 coding DNA: TGTGCCAGCAGCGGGAGGGCCGAGCAGTACTTC.

This rearrangement joins TRBV27 to TRBJ2-1; the match to TRBD2 covers 10 bases. The CDR3 spans 15 residues. J was trimmed by 5 bases and V by 2 bases; bases with no gene match: 3. CDR1 and CDR2 from the germline V gene are MNHEY and SMNVEV (reference sequence). CDR3 sequence reads: CASSLRLAGDNEQFF. The CDR3 DNA sequence: TGTGCCAGCAGTTTACGTCTAGCGGGAGACAATGAGCAGTTCTTC.

The V gene is TRBV19, the J gene TRBJ2-1; a possible D gene is TRBD1 (6 bases). V was shortened by 2 bases and J by 9 bases, with 11 bases between the two germline ends. Germline V gives CDR1 LNHDA, CDR2 SQIVND (reference sequence). The CDR3 totals 13 residues. CDR3 residues: CASSIRGSGEQFF. The CDR3 DNA follows: TGTGCCAGTAGTATAAGGGGGAGCGGTGAGCAGTTCTTC.

This clone was picked up one time. This chain's CDR3 is CASSSMVSGNTGELFF. Written as DNA, the CDR3 is TGTGCCAGCAGCTCAATGGTTAGCGGGAACACCGGGGAGCTGTTTTTT. J is TRBJ2-2 and V is TRBV7-9; perhaps TRBD2 as D (6 bases). This CDR3 is 16 amino acids long. V lost 4 bases, J lost 1 base, and 13 bases lay in between. The V gene's germline CDR1 is SEHNR and CDR2 FQNEAQ (reference sequence).